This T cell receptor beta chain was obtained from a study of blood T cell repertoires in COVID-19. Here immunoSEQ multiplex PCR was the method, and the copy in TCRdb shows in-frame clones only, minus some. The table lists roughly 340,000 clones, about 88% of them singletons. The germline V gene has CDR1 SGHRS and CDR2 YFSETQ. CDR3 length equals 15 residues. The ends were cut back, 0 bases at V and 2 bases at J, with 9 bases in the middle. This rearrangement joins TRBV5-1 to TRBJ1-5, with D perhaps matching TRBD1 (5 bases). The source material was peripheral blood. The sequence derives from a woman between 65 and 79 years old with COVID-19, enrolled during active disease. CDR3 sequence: CASSLEGARNQPQHF. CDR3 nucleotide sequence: TGCGCCAGCAGCTTGGAAGGGGCCCGCAATCAGCCCCAGCATTTT.